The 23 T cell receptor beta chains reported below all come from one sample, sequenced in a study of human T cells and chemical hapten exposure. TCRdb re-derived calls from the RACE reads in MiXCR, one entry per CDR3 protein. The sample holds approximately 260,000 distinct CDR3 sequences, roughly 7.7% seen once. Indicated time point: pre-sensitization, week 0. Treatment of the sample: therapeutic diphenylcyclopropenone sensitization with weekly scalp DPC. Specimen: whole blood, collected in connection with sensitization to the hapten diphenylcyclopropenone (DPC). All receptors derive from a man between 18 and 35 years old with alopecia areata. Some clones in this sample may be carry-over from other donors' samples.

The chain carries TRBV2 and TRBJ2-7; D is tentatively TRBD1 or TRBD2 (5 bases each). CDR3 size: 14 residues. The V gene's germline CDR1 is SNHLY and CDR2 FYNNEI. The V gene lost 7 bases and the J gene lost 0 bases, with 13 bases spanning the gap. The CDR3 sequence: CASIAGTSSYEQYV. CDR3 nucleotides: TGTGCCAGCATAGCAGGGACGAGCTCCTACGAGCAGTACGTC.

The CDR3 bases are TGTGCCAGCAGTTGGGGGGTAGGCACTGAAGCTTTCTTT. Translated: CASSWGVGTEAFF. V and J are TRBV6-5 and TRBJ1-1; the D gene is possibly TRBD1 (5 bases). Per the germline V gene, CDR1 is MNHEY and CDR2 is SVGAGI. Deletions cut 4 bases from V and 4 bases from J, with 10 bases between. The CDR3 is 13 residues long.

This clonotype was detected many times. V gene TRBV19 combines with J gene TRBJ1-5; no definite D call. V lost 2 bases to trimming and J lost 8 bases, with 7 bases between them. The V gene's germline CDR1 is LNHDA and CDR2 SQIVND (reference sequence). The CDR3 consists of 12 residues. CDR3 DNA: TGTGCCAGTAGTATATTGGCAGAGCCCCAGCATTTT. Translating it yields CASSILAEPQHF.

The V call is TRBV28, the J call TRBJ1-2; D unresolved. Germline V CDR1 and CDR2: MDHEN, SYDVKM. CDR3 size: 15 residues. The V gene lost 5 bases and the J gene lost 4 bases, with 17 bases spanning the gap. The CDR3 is CASSPEDVGLYGYTF. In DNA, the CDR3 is TGTGCCAGCAGTCCAGAGGATGTCGGTCTCTATGGCTACACCTTC.

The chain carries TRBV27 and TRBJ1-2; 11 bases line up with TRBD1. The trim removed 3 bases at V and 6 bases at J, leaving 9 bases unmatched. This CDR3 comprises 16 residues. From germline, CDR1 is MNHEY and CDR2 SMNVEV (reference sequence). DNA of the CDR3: TGTGCCAGCAGTTTTGATCGGAAGGGACAGGGGGATGGCTACACCTTC. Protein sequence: CASSFDRKGQGDGYTF.

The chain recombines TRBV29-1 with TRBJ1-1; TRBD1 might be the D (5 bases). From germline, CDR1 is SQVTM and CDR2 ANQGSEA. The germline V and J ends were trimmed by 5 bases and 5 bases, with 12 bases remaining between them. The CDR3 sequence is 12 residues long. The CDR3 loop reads CSVRQPGTEAFF. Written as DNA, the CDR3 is TGCAGCGTTAGACAGCCGGGGACTGAAGCTTTCTTT. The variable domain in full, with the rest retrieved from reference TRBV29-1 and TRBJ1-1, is SAVISQKPSRDICQRGTSLTIQCQVDSQVTMMFWYRQQPGQSLTLIATANQGSEATYESGFVIDKFPISRPNLTFSTLTVSNMSPEDSSIYLCSVRQPGTEAFFGQGTRLTVV.

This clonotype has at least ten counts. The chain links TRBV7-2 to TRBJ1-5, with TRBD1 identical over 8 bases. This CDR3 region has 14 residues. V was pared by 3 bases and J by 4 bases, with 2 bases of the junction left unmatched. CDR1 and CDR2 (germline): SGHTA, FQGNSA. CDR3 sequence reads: CASSFWTGNQPQHF. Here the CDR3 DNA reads TGTGCCAGCAGCTTTTGGACAGGGAATCAGCCCCAGCATTTT.

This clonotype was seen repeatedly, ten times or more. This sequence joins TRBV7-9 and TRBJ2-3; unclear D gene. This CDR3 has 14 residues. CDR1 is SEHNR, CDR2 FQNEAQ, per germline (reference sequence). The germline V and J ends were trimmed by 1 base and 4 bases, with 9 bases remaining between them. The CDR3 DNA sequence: TGTGCCAGCAGCTTAGAAGGGTTGGCAGATACGCAGTATTTT. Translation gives CASSLEGLADTQYF.

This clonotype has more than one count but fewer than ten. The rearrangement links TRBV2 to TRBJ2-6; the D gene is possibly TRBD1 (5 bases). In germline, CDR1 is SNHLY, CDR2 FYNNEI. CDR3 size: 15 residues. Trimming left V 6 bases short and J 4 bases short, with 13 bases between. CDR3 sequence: CASRRGQAGANVLTF. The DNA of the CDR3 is TGTGCCAGCAGACGCGGACAAGCCGGGGCCAACGTCCTGACTTTC.

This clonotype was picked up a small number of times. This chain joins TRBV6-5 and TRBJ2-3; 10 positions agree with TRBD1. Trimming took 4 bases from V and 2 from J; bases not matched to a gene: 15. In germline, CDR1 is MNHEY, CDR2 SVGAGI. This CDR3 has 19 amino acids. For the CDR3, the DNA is TGTGCCAGCAGTTCGTTCCGGACAGGGGGGCTTTGGGACACAGATACGCAGTATTTT. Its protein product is CASSSFRTGGLWDTDTQYF.

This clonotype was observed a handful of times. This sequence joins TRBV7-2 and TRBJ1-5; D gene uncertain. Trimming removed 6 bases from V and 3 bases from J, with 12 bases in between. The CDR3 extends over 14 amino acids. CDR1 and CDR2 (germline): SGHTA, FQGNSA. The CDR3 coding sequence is TGTGCCAGCAGTCTAAGCGGGAACAATCAGCCCCAGCATTTT. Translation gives CASSLSGNNQPQHF.

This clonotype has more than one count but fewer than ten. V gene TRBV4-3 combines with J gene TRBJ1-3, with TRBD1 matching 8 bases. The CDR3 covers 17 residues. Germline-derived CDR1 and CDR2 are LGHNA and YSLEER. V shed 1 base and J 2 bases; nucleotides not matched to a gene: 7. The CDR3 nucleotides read TGCGCCAGCAGCCAAGCCCCGGACAGGGAGCCTGGAAACACCATATATTTT. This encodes CASSQAPDREPGNTIYF.

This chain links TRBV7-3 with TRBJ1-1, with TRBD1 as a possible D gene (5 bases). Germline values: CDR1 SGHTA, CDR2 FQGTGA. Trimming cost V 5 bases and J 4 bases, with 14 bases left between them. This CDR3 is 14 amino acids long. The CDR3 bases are TGTGCCAGCAGCAGCCAGGGAGCGGGCACTGAAGCTTTCTTT. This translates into CASSSQGAGTEAFF.

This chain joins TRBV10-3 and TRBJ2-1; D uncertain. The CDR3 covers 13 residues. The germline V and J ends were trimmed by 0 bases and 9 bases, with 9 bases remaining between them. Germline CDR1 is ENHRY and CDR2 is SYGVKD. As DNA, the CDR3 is TGTGCCATCAGTGAGTCACGGGTTACTGAGCAGTTCTTC. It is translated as CAISESRVTEQFF.

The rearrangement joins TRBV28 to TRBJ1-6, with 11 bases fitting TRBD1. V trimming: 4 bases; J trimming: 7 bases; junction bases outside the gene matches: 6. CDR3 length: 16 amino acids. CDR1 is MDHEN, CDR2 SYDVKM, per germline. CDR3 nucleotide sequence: TGTGCCAGCAGTTCGGGACAGGGGGTAGGGAATTCACCCCTCCACTTT. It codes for CASSSGQGVGNSPLHF.

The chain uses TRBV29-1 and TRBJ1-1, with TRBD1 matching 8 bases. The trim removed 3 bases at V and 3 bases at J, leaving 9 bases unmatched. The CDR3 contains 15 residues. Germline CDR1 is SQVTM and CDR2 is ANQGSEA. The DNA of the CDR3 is TGCAGCGTTGACCAGGGGGCGAACGGGGACACTGAAGCTTTCTTT. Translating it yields CSVDQGANGDTEAFF.

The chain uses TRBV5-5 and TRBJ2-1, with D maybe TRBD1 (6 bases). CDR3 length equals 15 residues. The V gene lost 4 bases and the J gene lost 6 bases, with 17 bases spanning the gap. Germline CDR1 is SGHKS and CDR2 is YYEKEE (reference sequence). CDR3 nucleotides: TGTGCCAGCAGCGAGGCTACAGGGTTTCGCAATGAGCAGTTCTTC. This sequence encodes CASSEATGFRNEQFF.

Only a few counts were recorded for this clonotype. The CDR3 loop reads CASTDFWTFPSEQYV. DNA for the CDR3: TGTGCCAGCACCGACTTTTGGACTTTCCCCTCCGAGCAGTACGTC. The chain links TRBV5-5 to TRBJ2-7, with D maybe TRBD2 (5 bases). The CDR3 covers 15 residues. The germline gives CDR1 SGHKS, CDR2 YYEKEE (reference sequence). With 6 bases removed from V and 6 bases from J, the gap between germline ends came to 22 bases.

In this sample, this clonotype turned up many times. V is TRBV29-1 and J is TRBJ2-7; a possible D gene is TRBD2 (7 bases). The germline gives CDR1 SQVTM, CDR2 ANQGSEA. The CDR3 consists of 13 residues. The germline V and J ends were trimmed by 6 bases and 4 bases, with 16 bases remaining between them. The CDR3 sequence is CSVYGGLVYEQYF. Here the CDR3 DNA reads TGCAGCGTCTACGGGGGGCTGGTGTACGAGCAGTACTTC.

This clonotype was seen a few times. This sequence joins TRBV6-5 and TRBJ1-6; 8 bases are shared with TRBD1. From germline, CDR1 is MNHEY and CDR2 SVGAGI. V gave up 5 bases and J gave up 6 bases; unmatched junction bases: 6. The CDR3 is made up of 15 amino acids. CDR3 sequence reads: CASSSTGGGNSPLHF. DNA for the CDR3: TGTGCCAGCAGTAGCACAGGGGGAGGTAATTCACCCCTCCACTTT.

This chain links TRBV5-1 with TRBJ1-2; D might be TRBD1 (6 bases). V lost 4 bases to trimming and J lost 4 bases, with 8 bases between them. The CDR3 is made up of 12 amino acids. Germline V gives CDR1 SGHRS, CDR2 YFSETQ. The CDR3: CASSMDSYGYTF. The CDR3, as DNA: TGCGCCAGCAGCATGGACAGCTATGGCTACACCTTC.

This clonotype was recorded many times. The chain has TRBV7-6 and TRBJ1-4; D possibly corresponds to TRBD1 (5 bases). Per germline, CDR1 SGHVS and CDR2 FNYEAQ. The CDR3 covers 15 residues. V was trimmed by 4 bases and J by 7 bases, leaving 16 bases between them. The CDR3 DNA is TGTGCCAGCAGCTCGGCCAGGGTAGAGGGTGAAAAACTGTTTTTT. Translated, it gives CASSSARVEGEKLFF.

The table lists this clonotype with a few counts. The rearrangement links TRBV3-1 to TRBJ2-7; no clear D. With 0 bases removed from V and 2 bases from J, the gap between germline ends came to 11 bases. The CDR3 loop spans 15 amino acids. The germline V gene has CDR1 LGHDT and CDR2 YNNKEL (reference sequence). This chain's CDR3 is CASSQDPGSTYEQYF. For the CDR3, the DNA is TGTGCCAGCAGCCAAGATCCTGGCAGTACCTACGAGCAGTACTTC.